The present TCR beta chain was sequenced within a study of blood T cell repertoires in COVID-19. Across the study: The United States, Italy and Spain were the sources of the acute and convalescent COVID-19 samples. The analysed material was cDNA or gDNA that came from T cells, B-cell-depleted T cells, or PBMCs.

V was shortened by 5 bases and J by 0 bases, with 20 bases between the two germline ends. Germline values: CDR1 MNHNY, CDR2 SVGAGI (reference sequence). The CDR3 spans 18 residues. Original data processing: How many nucleated cells were present was estimated from reference gene primer amplification. Produced via immunoSEQ multiplex PCR; TCRdb's table is partial and in-frame only. V and J calls and clone size are those listed in that table; D and trimming were worked out from the DNA. The sample yields fewer than 25,000 clones, more than 90% seen once. Input material: peripheral blood. The V gene is TRBV6-6, the J gene TRBJ2-1, with TRBD2 as a possible D gene (5 bases). The sequence came from a man in his 70s with active COVID-19. The CDR3 DNA follows: TGTGCCAGCAGTCCCCCCGAGGTTAGCGTCTACTCCTACAATGAGCAGTTCTTC. Translated, it gives CASSPPEVSVYSYNEQFF.